The present T cell receptor (beta chain) was sequenced within a study of T cell responses to AZD1222 COVID-19 vaccine. As for the study in general: Second doses that came at about 4 or about 12 weeks were put together. Study outcomes and limitations: Researchers report vaccine-associated CD4 TCRs spanning spike, with dominance at 160-218 and 743-854. The breadth and depth of Spike-specific TCRs increased once two AZD1222 doses had been given.

Turning to this clone: Antigen unknown.

TCRdb's table, derived via immunoSEQ multiplex PCR, lists solely in-frame clones and lacks some. The table shows 55,000 to 75,000 clones, with 88% occurring only once. Trimming shortened V by 0 bases and J by 2 bases, and 10 bases separated the two germline ends. This CDR3 contains 15 residues. CDR1 is MNHNS, CDR2 SASEGT, per germline. The specimen was peripheral blood, collected on day 0 of AZD1222 vaccination. This chain connects TRBV6-1 to TRBJ1-2; D remains ambiguous. This receptor was identified in an adult in good health. Here the CDR3 reads CASSEALPVNYGYTF. The CDR3 DNA follows: TGTGCCAGCAGTGAAGCGCTTCCAGTGAACTATGGCTACACCTTC.